This passage covers 31 T cell receptor beta chains from one sample sequenced in a study of T cells in Graves' hyperthyroidism and ophthalmopathy. Researchers took RNA transcripts and amplified the TCR beta CDR3 regions from them. TCR CDR3 regions were first amplified by RT-PCR with HTBI primers. TCRdb re-analysed the multiplex PCR reads in MiXCR, keeping a single row per CDR3 protein. This table has under 300,000 distinct CDR3 sequences, roughly 15% appearing once. Sequencing was performed on blood. These receptors originate from a woman between 50 and 59 years old with Graves' hyperthyroidism that later progressed to Graves' ophthalmopathy.

In its sample, this clonotype was seen many times. The chain couples TRBV20-1 to TRBJ2-7, with TRBD1 identical over 8 bases. Germline lookup yields CDR1 DFQATT and CDR2 SNEGSKA (reference sequence). The V and J ends lost 3 bases and 4 bases, in that order; junction bases with no gene match: 5. CDR3 size: 13 residues. CDR3: CSARSGGWYEQYF. CDR3 sequence (DNA): TGCAGTGCTAGGTCAGGGGGCTGGTACGAGCAGTACTTC.

This clonotype came up many times. The chain couples TRBV3-1 to TRBJ1-5; 8 nucleotides align to TRBD1. Germline CDR1 is LGHDT and CDR2 is YNNKEL (reference sequence). V lost 4 bases to trimming and J lost 7 bases; unmatched junction nucleotides: 9. This CDR3 spans 15 amino acids. CDR3 sequence reads: CASSRGQGGGQPQHF. The CDR3 DNA reads as TGTGCCAGCAGCCGTGGACAGGGAGGAGGCCAGCCCCAGCATTTT. Filled out from reference TRBV3-1 and TRBJ1-5, the complete variable domain reads DTAVSQTPKYLVTQMGNDKSIKCEQNLGHDTMYWYKQDSKKFLKIMFSYNNKELIINETVPNRFSPKSPDKAHLNLHINSLELGDSAVYFCASSRGQGGGQPQHFGDGTRLSIL.

This chain joins TRBV28 and TRBJ2-1; possible D gene TRBD1, 6 bases. The germline V gene encodes CDR1 MDHEN and CDR2 SYDVKM. V was trimmed by 6 bases and J by 9 bases, leaving 24 bases between them. The CDR3 contains 16 residues. In nucleotides, the CDR3 is TGTGCCAGCAGAACAAAAACAGGGTCAAGGTATTTTGAGCAGTTCTTC. Translating gives CASRTKTGSRYFEQFF.

This chain joins TRBV28 and TRBJ2-5; 12 bases map to TRBD2. The CDR3 has 18 amino acids. V lost 4 bases to trimming and J lost 2 bases; unmatched junction nucleotides: 11. Germline CDR1 MDHEN, CDR2 SYDVKM. CDR3 region: CASSSHLGLAGRQETQYF. DNA of the CDR3: TGTGCCAGCAGTTCGCATCTCGGACTAGCGGGAAGGCAAGAGACCCAGTACTTC.

In its sample, this clonotype was seen many times. The gene calls are TRBV2 and TRBJ2-5; 8 bases are shared with TRBD1. Unmatched junction bases numbered 16, after V lost 7 bases and J lost 6 bases. The germline V gene encodes CDR1 SNHLY and CDR2 FYNNEI. The CDR3 sequence is 16 residues long. The CDR3 protein is CASTPNPGQGKKTQYF. CDR3 sequence (DNA): TGTGCCAGCACCCCAAATCCCGGACAGGGTAAAAAGACCCAGTACTTC.

This clonotype showed up just a few times. The V call is TRBV7-2, the J call TRBJ2-7; D is uncertain. The CDR3 is made up of 15 amino acids. Germline CDR1 and CDR2: SGHTA and FQGNSA. V lost 2 bases, J lost 2 bases, and 13 bases lay in between. CDR3 sequence (DNA): TGTGCCAGCAGCTTATCTTCTTCGGTAACCTACGAGCAGTACTTC. Encoded protein: CASSLSSSVTYEQYF.

This clonotype has a count of ten or more. The chain carries TRBV3-1 and TRBJ2-1; D remains unclear. V shed 1 base and J shed 10 bases, with 2 bases lying between them. The CDR3 runs 10 residues. Germline V gene sequence: CDR1 LGHDT, CDR2 YNNKEL (reference sequence). The DNA for the CDR3 is TGTGCCAGCAGCCAAGGAGAGCAGTTCTTC. It encodes CASSQGEQFF.

This clonotype was counted ten times or more. The chain is built from TRBV28 and TRBJ1-4; 7 nucleotides line up with TRBD1. This CDR3 region has 17 residues. Per germline, CDR1 MDHEN and CDR2 SYDVKM. Trimming took 6 bases from V and 4 from J; bases not matched to a gene: 14. CDR3 bases: TGTGCCAGCAGCCCGCCCGGGACAGAAGAAATTAATGAAAAACTGTTTTTT. Protein sequence: CASSPPGTEEINEKLFF.

The sample holds many counts of this clonotype. The chain links TRBV3-1 to TRBJ2-7; TRBD1 might be the D (6 bases). This CDR3 region has 13 residues. In germline, CDR1 is LGHDT, CDR2 YNNKEL (reference sequence). Trimming left V 0 bases short and J 6 bases short, with 9 bases between. DNA for the CDR3: TGTGCCAGCAGCCAAGACGGGACACGCGAGCAGTACTTC. It translates to CASSQDGTREQYF.

This clonotype was seen at least ten times. The chain links TRBV5-1 to TRBJ2-1; no clear D gene. From germline, CDR1 is SGHRS and CDR2 YFSETQ. The V end lost 3 bases, the J end lost 4 bases, and 8 bases lay between the germline ends. This CDR3 has 13 residues. The chain's CDR3 is CASSSGRYNEQFF. CDR3 bases: TGCGCCAGCAGCTCCGGGCGATACAATGAGCAGTTCTTC.

This clonotype turned up a few times. The chain combines TRBV5-1 with TRBJ2-4, with unresolved D. This CDR3 is built from 16 residues. Germline-derived CDR1 and CDR2 are SGHRS and YFSETQ. Deletions cut 3 bases from V and 6 bases from J, with 19 bases between. The DNA of the CDR3 is TGCGCCAGCAGCTCTGGGCCCCATAAGGATATAAACATTCAGTACTTC. Its translation is CASSSGPHKDINIQYF.

Ten or more counts support this clonotype. This sequence joins TRBV5-1 and TRBJ2-1; 9 nucleotides align to TRBD2. Germline loops: CDR1 SGHRS, CDR2 YFSETQ. The CDR3 runs to 16 residues. The trim removed 0 bases at V and 8 bases at J, leaving 9 bases unmatched. The DNA of the CDR3 is TGCGCCAGCAGCTTGGAGGCTGGCGGGAGGGCCCATGAGCAGTTCTTC. It translates to CASSLEAGGRAHEQFF.

The rearrangement joins TRBV28 to TRBJ2-5; TRBD1 aligns across 10 bases. Looked up from germline, CDR1 is MDHEN and CDR2 is SYDVKM. V was clipped by 8 bases and J by 4 bases; unmatched bases: 13. This CDR3 has 16 residues. This chain's CDR3 is CASGGGQGQWGETQYF. In nucleotides, the CDR3 is TGTGCCAGCGGGGGGGGACAGGGGCAATGGGGAGAGACCCAGTACTTC.

This clonotype appeared many times. V and J are TRBV18 and TRBJ2-3; D is undetermined. The germline V and J ends were trimmed by 1 base and 5 bases, with 7 bases remaining between them. The length of the CDR3 is 13 residues. The germline V gene encodes CDR1 KGHSH and CDR2 LQKENI. CDR3 coding DNA: TGTGCCAGCTCACCACTTCGTAAAGATACGCAGTATTTT. Its protein product is CASSPLRKDTQYF.

At least ten counts were recorded for this clonotype. The rearrangement uses TRBV30 and TRBJ2-6; the match to TRBD1 covers 8 bases. J was trimmed by 2 bases and V by 7 bases; bases with no gene match: 13. CDR1 is GTSNPN, CDR2 SVGIG, per germline (reference sequence). CDR3 size: 17 residues. Here the CDR3 reads CALRARTGHAGANVLTF. CDR3 coding DNA: TGTGCCTTAAGGGCAAGGACAGGGCATGCTGGGGCCAACGTCCTGACTTTC. Complete variable domain (other parts from reference TRBV30 and TRBJ2-6): SQTIHQWPATLVQPVGSPLSLECTVEGTSNPNLYWYRQAAGRGLQLLFYSVGIGQISSEVPQNLSASRPQDRQFILSSKKLLLSDSGFYLCALRARTGHAGANVLTFGAGSRLTVL.

This clonotype was counted ten times or more. The rearrangement joins TRBV7-8 to TRBJ2-1; perhaps TRBD2 as D (6 bases). Germline CDR1 and CDR2: SGHVS and FQNEAQ. CDR3 length: 14 residues. The germline V and J ends were trimmed by 2 bases and 8 bases, with 13 bases remaining between them. This chain's CDR3 is CASSLMAGRDEQFF. Here the CDR3 DNA reads TGTGCCAGCAGCTTAATGGCGGGAAGGGATGAGCAGTTCTTC.

The rearrangement uses TRBV14 and TRBJ1-1; perhaps TRBD1 as D (5 bases). The CDR3 length is 16 residues. Trimming took off 1 base at V and 0 bases at J, with 12 bases between the two ends. Germline CDR1 is SGHDN and CDR2 is FVKESK. CDR3 sequence: CASSQGAGLMNTEAFF. CDR3 bases: TGTGCCAGCAGCCAAGGGGCAGGGCTCATGAACACTGAAGCTTTCTTT.

This clonotype showed up just a few times. The V call is TRBV5-4, the J call TRBJ2-2, with a tentative D call TRBD2 (6 bases). This CDR3 spans 13 amino acids. The germline V gene has CDR1 SGHNT and CDR2 YYREEE (reference sequence). Trimming removed 7 bases from V and 4 bases from J, with 11 bases in between. This CDR3 reads CASRRGGTGELFF. CDR3 DNA sequence: TGTGCCAGCCGGAGGGGAGGCACCGGGGAGCTGTTTTTT.

V is TRBV7-9 and J is TRBJ2-5; weak D call: TRBD1 (6 bases). This CDR3 comprises 14 residues. Germline assignment: CDR1 SEHNR and CDR2 FQNEAQ (reference sequence). Trimming removed 7 bases from V and 2 bases from J, with 14 bases in between. DNA of the CDR3: TGTGCCAGCACCGTCCACAGGGATCAAGAGACCCAGTACTTC. Translating it yields CASTVHRDQETQYF. Supplemented by reference TRBV7-9 and TRBJ2-5, the full variable domain reads DTGVSQNPRHKITKRGQNVTFRCDPISEHNRLYWYRQTLGQGPEFLTYFQNEAQLEKSRLLSDRFSAERPKGSFSTLEIQRTEQGDSAMYLCASTVHRDQETQYFGPGTRLLVL.

This clonotype was observed a single time. The chain joins TRBV19 to TRBJ1-5; no clear D. The CDR3 covers 17 residues. Trimming cost V 2 bases and J 4 bases, with 18 bases left between them. CDR1 LNHDA and CDR2 SQIVND come from the germline V gene (reference sequence). CDR3 sequence reads: CASSISFWRSKNQPQHF. CDR3 nucleotide sequence: TGTGCCAGTAGTATATCCTTCTGGAGAAGTAAAAATCAGCCCCAGCATTTT.

With regard to this clonotype: The CDR3 ends on some other residue instead of the conserved phenylalanine or tryptophan, so this is likely a read error. The CDR3 sequence is CASRMDSNSNQPQHS. The CDR3 DNA reads as TGTGCCAGCAGGATGGACAGTAATAGCAATCAGCCCCAGCATTCT. The J gene is TRBJ1-5, the V gene TRBV2, with D possibly TRBD1 on 6 matching bases. Per the germline V gene, CDR1 is SNHLY and CDR2 is FYNNEI. V was trimmed by 6 bases and J by 0 bases, leaving 12 bases between them. The CDR3 has 15 amino acids.

In its sample, this clonotype was seen many times. This rearrangement joins TRBV27 to TRBJ2-7; D possibly corresponds to TRBD1 (5 bases). The CDR3 has 16 amino acids. V was cut by 3 bases and J by 2 bases, with 17 bases left in between. Germline loops: CDR1 MNHEY, CDR2 SMNVEV (reference sequence). CDR3 in amino acids: CASSFNPPTEAYEQYF. DNA of the CDR3: TGTGCCAGCAGTTTTAACCCCCCGACAGAAGCCTACGAGCAGTACTTC.

This clonotype was seen at least ten times. The genes are TRBV28 and TRBJ2-7; no reliable D call. The CDR3 is 12 amino acids. Germline V lookup: CDR1 MDHEN, CDR2 SYDVKM. V was clipped by 5 bases and J by 4 bases, with 9 bases between them. CDR3 protein: CASSTPYYEQYF. The DNA for the CDR3 is TGTGCCAGCAGTACCCCCTATTACGAGCAGTACTTC. Full variable domain (remainder filled in from reference TRBV28 and TRBJ2-7): DVKVTQSSRYLVKRTGEKVFLECVQDMDHENMFWYRQDPGLGLRLIYFSYDVKMKEKGDIPEGYSVSREKKERFSLILESASTNQTSMYLCASSTPYYEQYFGPGTRLTVT.

This clonotype was counted ten times or more. V usage is TRBV7-6 and J usage is TRBJ2-7, with D perhaps matching TRBD2 (6 bases). V was trimmed by 5 bases and J by 3 bases, leaving 11 bases between them. This CDR3 spans 13 amino acids. Germline V gives CDR1 SGHVS, CDR2 FNYEAQ. For the CDR3, the DNA is TGTGCCAGCAGCCGGGGGACTGGCTACGAGCAGTACTTC. As protein: CASSRGTGYEQYF.

This clonotype came up many times. The J gene is TRBJ2-5, the V gene TRBV7-8; D is perhaps TRBD1 (5 bases). The CDR3 is 15 amino acids. The V end was cut by 3 bases, the J end by 4 bases, with 15 bases between. CDR1 is SGHVS and CDR2 is FQNEAQ in the germline V gene. This chain's CDR3 is CASSFEEGVSETQYF. Written as DNA, the CDR3 is TGTGCCAGCAGCTTTGAAGAAGGGGTTTCAGAGACCCAGTACTTC.

In its sample, this clonotype was seen many times. The chain links TRBV24-1 to TRBJ2-1; D uncertain. From germline, CDR1 is KGHDR and CDR2 SFDVKD. The ends were cut back, 1 base at V and 5 bases at J, with 8 bases in the middle. The CDR3 runs to 14 residues. As DNA, the CDR3 is TGTGCCACCAGTGATTTCGGTTCCCACAATGAGCAGTTCTTC. Amino acids: CATSDFGSHNEQFF.

This clonotype showed up many times. The gene calls are TRBV5-1 and TRBJ2-3; D possibly corresponds to TRBD1 (6 bases). From germline, CDR1 is SGHRS and CDR2 YFSETQ. The CDR3 sequence is 16 residues long. V lost 4 bases and J lost 2, with 17 bases in between. CDR3 sequence: CASSPSTGGFTDTQYF. The CDR3 nucleotides are TGCGCCAGCAGCCCCTCGACAGGCGGTTTCACAGATACGCAGTATTTT.

This clonotype was counted ten times or more. This chain joins TRBV20-1 and TRBJ2-1; 7 bases are a match to TRBD2. Germline V gene lookup returns CDR1 DFQATT and CDR2 SNEGSKA (reference sequence). The trim removed 5 bases at V and 9 bases at J, leaving 7 bases unmatched. The CDR3 totals 12 residues. This CDR3 reads CSAWKREGEQFF. CDR3 in DNA: TGCAGTGCTTGGAAGCGGGAAGGTGAGCAGTTCTTC.

This clonotype was detected ten times or more. The rearrangement uses TRBV28 and TRBJ2-7; 9 nucleotides line up with TRBD1. The CDR3 contains 14 residues. Germline lookup yields CDR1 MDHEN and CDR2 SYDVKM. The J segment lost 6 bases and the V segment lost 7 bases, leaving 10 bases of the junction unmatched. The CDR3 DNA follows: TGTGCCAGCACCTCGGGACAGGGAGCGTCCGAGCAGTACTTC. This sequence encodes CASTSGQGASEQYF. Filled out from reference TRBV28 and TRBJ2-7, the complete variable domain reads DVKVTQSSRYLVKRTGEKVFLECVQDMDHENMFWYRQDPGLGLRLIYFSYDVKMKEKGDIPEGYSVSREKKERFSLILESASTNQTSMYLCASTSGQGASEQYFGPGTRLTVT.

This clonotype was seen ten or more times. The chain employs TRBV10-3 and TRBJ1-1, with 8 bases fitting TRBD1. With 6 bases clipped from V and 4 bases from J, the junction kept 7 bases outside the gene matches. This CDR3 is built from 14 residues. The germline V gene encodes CDR1 ENHRY and CDR2 SYGVKD. The CDR3 DNA is TGTGCCATCAGGGGGACAGGACTGGGCACTGAAGCTTTCTTT. Translation gives CAIRGTGLGTEAFF.

This clonotype has just a few counts. The chain carries TRBV6-1 and TRBJ1-2; possible D gene TRBD1, 6 bases. With 5 bases removed from V and 8 bases from J, the gap between germline ends came to 15 bases. The germline V gene has CDR1 MNHNS and CDR2 SASEGT. The CDR3 has 13 amino acids. DNA for the CDR3: TGTGCCAGCAGTCCCAGGGGTTCTGAGGGCTACACCTTC. It encodes CASSPRGSEGYTF.